The clone carrying this T cell receptor (beta chain) was picked up many times. The antigen remains unidentified. The sample belongs to a study of T cells in Graves' hyperthyroidism and ophthalmopathy. Findings of the study overall: From stable hyperthyroidism, ophthalmopathy was set apart by a 13 V-J model.

The TCR beta CDR3 regions underwent amplification using RNA transcripts as the source. HTBI primers were used for first-round RT-PCR of the TCR CDR3. In TCRdb, the multiplex PCR reads were re-called with MiXCR into one record per CDR3 protein. The sample has 400,000 to 550,000 distinct CDR3 sequences, roughly an eighth seen once. CDR1 is SNHLY, CDR2 FYNNEI, per germline. The CDR3 runs to 14 residues. The V and J ends lost 3 bases and 7 bases respectively, with 13 bases between them. Investigators excluded patients with uncontrolled infection, other autoimmune disease, pregnancy or lactation. From less than 13 ml of fresh peripheral blood, PBMCs were isolated.

Sequencing was performed on blood. This TCR came from a woman under 30 with Graves' hyperthyroidism. The chain links TRBV2 to TRBJ2-1; D tentatively fits TRBD1 or TRBD2 (6 bases each). The CDR3 protein is CASSDLGGENEQFF. In nucleotides, the CDR3 is TGTGCCAGCAGTGACTTGGGGGGCGAAAATGAGCAGTTCTTC.